This note documents a single T cell receptor (beta chain) sequence. This clonotype was seen repeatedly, ten times or more. Its antigen remains undetermined. There are no base qualities to consult, and no much larger clone falls within one base. The run used an Illumina HiSeq 1500. The public reads were reprocessed in TCRdb via fastp at Q25 and MiXCR, keeping in-frame beta chains. Here each entry gathers all rows of one CDR3 protein and keeps the most common genes and DNA. The table for this sample lists a few hundred thousand distinct CDR3 sequences; approximately 9.2% of them were counted only once. The top ten hold around 15% of the sample. This record comes from a study of T cell repertoires in cytomegalovirus infection (dated by TCRdb to the late 2010s). Background for the entire study: The HLA type of each donor mattered for the analysis, because public TCR beta signatures pointed to carriage of CMV infection along with the matching HLA type. Findings and caveats that apply to the study as a whole: In both this cohort and an independent roughly 330-donor cohort, the cumulative frequency of public TCR beta family members distinguished carriers of CMV infection plus the relevant HLA type. The ex vivo response was dominated by HLA-C-restricted CMV-specific TCR beta clonotypes, which also provided the single most frequent clonotype in two of eight donors.

The CDR3 covers 12 residues, taking in both the cysteine and the phenylalanine. Only the CDR3 region is kept as DNA, spanning 36 bases read in frame from base 1. Sequences SGHAT (CDR1) and FQNNGV (CDR2) are obtained from the germline V gene. The V and J genes are TRBV11-2 and TRBJ2-2; there is no confident call for the D gene. This receptor was identified in a human donor in good health (CMV status not recorded). Some clones in this sample may be carry-over from other donors' samples. Source material: PBMCs. The CDR3 is CTTISNTGELFF. The DNA reads as follows: TGTACGACCATATCGAACACCGGGGAGCTGTTTTTT.